Listed here are 25 T cell receptor beta chains from one sample, sequenced in a study of CD8+ T cells in alopecia areata. Described treatment: oral pan-JAK inhibitor, 5-10 mg twice daily. Once RNA had been extracted, it was reverse transcribed into cDNA to act as the sequencing template. TCRdb's copy holds only in-frame clones and misses some; the assay was immunoSEQ multiplex PCR. The sample has 90,000 to 120,000 clones, over 80% seen once. The source material was CD8+ T cells sorted from blood, sampled at week 24, from a patient treated with tofacitinib. The receptors derive from a human donor with alopecia areata.

The V gene is TRBV23-1, the J gene TRBJ1-5, with D unresolved. TRBV23-1 carries the ORF label, with uncertain function. V shed 4 bases and J shed 4 bases, with 26 bases lying between them. This CDR3 is built from 19 residues. The CDR3 sequence is CASSPIYSGSGHVNQPQHF. The CDR3 DNA reads as TGCGCCAGCAGTCCTATCTACAGTGGGAGCGGGCATGTTAATCAGCCCCAGCATTTT.

The rearrangement uses TRBV19 and TRBJ1-1; D unresolved. The germline CDR1 and CDR2 sequences are LNHDA and SQIVND (reference sequence). Trimming removed 0 bases at V and 1 base at J, with 9 bases between. The CDR3 covers 15 residues. CDR3 region: CASSIDHWRNTEAFF. The CDR3 coding sequence is TGTGCCAGTAGTATAGATCATTGGCGGAACACTGAAGCTTTCTTT.

This chain connects TRBV7-2 to TRBJ2-7; possible D gene TRBD2, 6 bases. V lost 5 bases and J 3 bases, leaving 14 bases between the germline ends. The CDR3 spans 14 residues. The germline V gene has CDR1 SGHTA and CDR2 FQGNSA. CDR3 protein: CASSPGTQFYEQYF. For the CDR3, the DNA is TGTGCCAGCAGCCCCGGGACTCAGTTCTACGAGCAGTACTTC.

This clone was counted a single time. This chain connects TRBV13 to TRBJ1-2; TRBD1 aligns across 7 bases. V shed 6 bases, J shed 4 bases, and the junction held 8 bases outside the gene matches. Germline V gene data show CDR1 as PRHDT and CDR2 as FYEKMQ (reference sequence). The CDR3 covers 14 residues. DNA of the CDR3: TGTGCCAGCAGTCACAGGGGTGGGTTCTATGGCTACACCTTC. Its protein product is CASSHRGGFYGYTF.

This rearrangement joins TRBV21-1 to TRBJ1-1. TRBV21-1 is described as a pseudogene. This CDR3 region has 10 residues. The CDR3 bases are TGTGCCAGCAGCCCACCCGGAGCTTTCTTT. This sequence encodes CASSPPGAFF.

V and J are TRBV10-1 and TRBJ1-5; D not certain. The germline CDR1 and CDR2 sequences are WNHNN and SYGVQD (reference sequence). V lost 10 bases, J lost 1 base, and 26 bases lay in between. This CDR3 is built from 18 residues. CDR3: CATDQEGPAPPSNQPQHF. The CDR3 region has the DNA TGCGCCACCGATCAGGAAGGTCCTGCACCACCAAGCAATCAGCCCCAGCATTTT.

The V gene is TRBV27, the J gene TRBJ2-6; D perhaps matches TRBD1 (6 bases). Germline CDR1 is MNHEY and CDR2 is SMNVEV (reference sequence). Trimming stripped 5 bases from V and 2 bases from J, with 13 bases between. The CDR3 totals 16 residues. CDR3: CASSPTAGAGANVLTF. The CDR3 nucleotides read TGTGCCAGCAGTCCAACGGCAGGGGCTGGGGCCAACGTCCTGACTTTC.

This sequence joins TRBV6-1 and TRBJ1-1; D call uncertain. Germline V gene data show CDR1 as MNHNS and CDR2 as SASEGT. V was trimmed by 6 bases and J by 4 bases, leaving 3 bases between them. This CDR3 is built from 10 residues. The CDR3 loop is CASRATEAFF. The CDR3 DNA reads TGTGCCAGCAGGGCCACTGAAGCTTTCTTT.

The rearrangement joins TRBV7-9 to TRBJ2-4; D not certain. This CDR3 has 15 residues. Germline values: CDR1 SEHNR, CDR2 FQNEAQ (reference sequence). V was shortened by 5 bases and J by 0 bases, with 11 bases between the two germline ends. The CDR3 here is CASSTPGQAKNIQYF. The CDR3 DNA follows: TGTGCCAGCAGCACCCCCGGCCAAGCCAAAAACATTCAGTACTTC.

This chain's CDR3 is CASSHRQGRTGELFF. CDR3 sequence (DNA): TGTGCCAGCAGCCATCGACAGGGGAGGACCGGGGAGCTGTTTTTT. This chain uses TRBV7-9 with TRBJ2-2; 8 positions match TRBD1. Germline CDR1 and CDR2: SEHNR and FQNEAQ (reference sequence). This CDR3 comprises 15 residues. V dropped 5 bases and J dropped 5; count of bases not matched to a gene: 7.

V usage is TRBV29-1 and J usage is TRBJ2-2; a weak D match, TRBD1 (6 bases). Germline CDR1 is SQVTM and CDR2 is ANQGSEA. V lost 7 bases to trimming and J lost 4 bases, with 10 bases between them. The CDR3 extends over 12 amino acids. The CDR3 spells CSGKGGTGELFF. In nucleotides, the CDR3 is TGCAGCGGTAAAGGGGGCACCGGGGAGCTGTTTTTT.

The chain employs TRBV13 and TRBJ2-1; D unresolved. The CDR3 sequence is 13 residues long. The germline V gene has CDR1 PRHDT and CDR2 FYEKMQ (reference sequence). The V end was cut by 0 bases, the J end by 7 bases, with 7 bases between. CDR3 coding DNA: TGTGCCAGCAGCTTAGGTAGGGAAAATGAGCAGTTCTTC. Translation gives CASSLGRENEQFF.

This clone was detected once. The rearrangement joins TRBV7-2 to TRBJ1-5, with D maybe TRBD1 (5 bases). Trimming took off 5 bases at V and 3 bases at J, with 23 bases between the two ends. CDR3 size: 18 residues. Looked up from germline, CDR1 is SGHTA and CDR2 is FQGNSA. CDR3: CASSPGRGFGHINQPQHF. DNA of the CDR3: TGTGCCAGCAGCCCGGGTCGGGGGTTTGGGCATATCAATCAGCCCCAGCATTTT.

This clone was found a few times. This chain joins TRBV4-2 and TRBJ2-3, with 14 bases that match TRBD2. Trimming cost V 6 bases and J 1 base; bases outside gene matches: 6. Germline V lookup: CDR1 LGHNA, CDR2 YNFKEQ. The CDR3 consists of 17 residues. CDR3 sequence reads: CASRGLAGGRGTDTQYF. CDR3 DNA sequence: TGTGCCAGCAGAGGACTAGCGGGGGGTCGGGGCACAGATACGCAGTATTTT.

The V call is TRBV2, the J call TRBJ2-5; D is undetermined. V was cut by 1 base and J by 6 bases, with 3 bases left in between. The CDR3 totals 11 residues. Germline V gene sequence: CDR1 SNHLY, CDR2 FYNNEI. CDR3 sequence reads: CASSEDKTQYF. Here the CDR3 DNA reads TGTGCCAGCAGTGAAGACAAGACCCAGTACTTC.

The gene calls are TRBV29-1 and TRBJ2-2, with D unclear. Germline V gives CDR1 SQVTM, CDR2 ANQGSEA. This CDR3 contains 15 residues. V lost 4 bases and J 0 bases, leaving 12 bases between the germline ends. The CDR3 loop reads CSVVVATANTGELFF. The CDR3 region has the DNA TGCAGCGTTGTAGTGGCAACCGCGAACACCGGGGAGCTGTTTTTT.

V gene TRBV7-2 combines with J gene TRBJ1-5, with D tentatively TRBD1 (6 bases). V gave up 2 bases and J gave up 10 bases, with 21 bases separating them. Germline V gene lookup returns CDR1 SGHTA and CDR2 FQGNSA. This CDR3 is 16 amino acids long. CDR3 sequence (DNA): TGTGCCAGCAGCTTAAGGGGGAGGGGGTTTAGCGAACCCCAGCATTTT. Translation gives CASSLRGRGFSEPQHF.

The gene calls are TRBV14 and TRBJ2-2, with 11 bases matching TRBD1. The CDR3 length is 17 residues. V lost 2 bases and J lost 2; bases outside the gene matches: 4. Germline assignment: CDR1 SGHDN and CDR2 FVKESK. The CDR3 reads CASSQWRTGGNTGELFF. The CDR3 DNA is TGTGCCAGCAGCCAATGGAGGACAGGGGGCAACACCGGGGAGCTGTTTTTT.

The table lists this clone with a count of one. The chain joins TRBV7-9 to TRBJ2-7; D gene uncertain. This CDR3 region has 14 residues. V was pared by 5 bases and J by 2 bases, with 13 bases between. The germline gives CDR1 SEHNR, CDR2 FQNEAQ (reference sequence). CDR3 nucleotides: TGTGCCAGCAGCCACTCCACACGGGCCTACGAGCAGTACTTC. Translated, it gives CASSHSTRAYEQYF. Complete variable domain (other parts from reference TRBV7-9 and TRBJ2-7): DTGVSQNPRHKITKRGQNVTFRCDPISEHNRLYWYRQTLGQGPEFLTYFQNEAQLEKSRLLSDRFSAERPKGSFSTLEIQRTEQGDSAMYLCASSHSTRAYEQYFGPGTRLTVT.

V gene TRBV29-1 combines with J gene TRBJ2-3, with a possible D match to TRBD1 (5 bases). Trimming removed 1 base from V and 4 bases from J, with 12 bases in between. This CDR3 contains 14 residues. Germline V gene data show CDR1 as SQVTM and CDR2 as ANQGSEA. CDR3 loop: CSVEGAGPPDTQYF. The DNA for the CDR3 is TGCAGCGTTGAAGGGGCAGGGCCCCCAGATACGCAGTATTTT.

The rearrangement joins TRBV7-9 to TRBJ2-5, with 7 bases matching TRBD2. The germline CDR1 and CDR2 sequences are SEHNR and FQNEAQ (reference sequence). J was trimmed by 1 base and V by 6 bases; bases with no gene match: 11. The CDR3 runs to 16 residues. The CDR3 DNA sequence: TGTGCCAGCAGGCCTCTGGATTGGGGGGGCCAAGAGACCCAGTACTTC. Its protein is CASRPLDWGGQETQYF.

The chain employs TRBV7-9 and TRBJ2-1, with 7 bases lining up with TRBD2. Trimming at V came to 0 bases and at J to 2 bases, leaving 10 bases not matched to a gene. Germline V gene lookup returns CDR1 SEHNR and CDR2 FQNEAQ (reference sequence). The CDR3 runs 18 residues. In DNA, the CDR3 is TGTGCCAGCAGCTTAGCGCATCCCCTAGCGGTCGCCTACAATGAGCAGTTCTTC. Protein: CASSLAHPLAVAYNEQFF.

The chain recombines TRBV4-1 with TRBJ2-7; D possibly matches TRBD1 or TRBD2 (6 bases each). The germline V gene has CDR1 MGHRA and CDR2 YSYEKL. The CDR3 extends over 15 amino acids. The V gene lost 4 bases and the J gene lost 1 base, with 14 bases spanning the gap. The CDR3 loop is CASSPATGRSYEQYF. The CDR3 region has the DNA TGCGCCAGCAGCCCCGCAACAGGGAGGTCCTACGAGCAGTACTTC.

The chain has TRBV6-1 and TRBJ2-1; D remains ambiguous. The CDR3 runs to 14 residues. Germline lookup yields CDR1 MNHNS and CDR2 SASEGT. V gave up 0 bases and J gave up 6 bases, with 9 bases separating them. CDR3 DNA: TGTGCCAGCAGTGAAGCGAAAGACTTCAATGAGCAGTTCTTC. The encoded protein is CASSEAKDFNEQFF.

The V and J genes are TRBV23-1 and TRBJ2-7; 7 nucleotides align to TRBD1. TRBV23-1 is identified as an open reading frame with a role that is uncertain. The CDR3 loop spans 16 amino acids. The J segment lost 0 bases and the V segment lost 3 bases, leaving 8 bases of the junction unmatched. CDR3 coding DNA: TGCGCCAGCAGTCAGTACAGGGGCCAGAGCTCCTACGAGCAGTACTTC. It yields the protein CASSQYRGQSSYEQYF.